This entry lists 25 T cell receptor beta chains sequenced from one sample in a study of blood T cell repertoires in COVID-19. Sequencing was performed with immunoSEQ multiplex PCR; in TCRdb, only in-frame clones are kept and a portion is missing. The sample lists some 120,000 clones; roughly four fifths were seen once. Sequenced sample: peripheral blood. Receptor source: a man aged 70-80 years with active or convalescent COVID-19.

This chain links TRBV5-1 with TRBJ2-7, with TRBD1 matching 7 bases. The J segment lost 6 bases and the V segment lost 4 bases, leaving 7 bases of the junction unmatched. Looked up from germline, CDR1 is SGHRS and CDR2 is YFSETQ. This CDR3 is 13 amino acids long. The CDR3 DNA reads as TGCGCCAGCAGCCCACGGGACAGTGCCGAGCAGTACTTC. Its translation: CASSPRDSAEQYF.

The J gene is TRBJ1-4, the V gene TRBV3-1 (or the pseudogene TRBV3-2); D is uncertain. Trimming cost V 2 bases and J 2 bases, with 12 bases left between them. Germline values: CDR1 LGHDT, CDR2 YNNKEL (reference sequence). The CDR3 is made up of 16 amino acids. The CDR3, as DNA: TGTGCCAGCAGCCAACTTCCCCAGTACACTAATGAAAAACTGTTTTTT. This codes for CASSQLPQYTNEKLFF.

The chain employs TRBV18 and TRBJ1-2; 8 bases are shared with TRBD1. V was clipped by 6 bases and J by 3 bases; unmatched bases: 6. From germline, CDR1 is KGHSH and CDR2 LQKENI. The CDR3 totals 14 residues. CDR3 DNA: TGTGCCAGCTCTCACAGGACAGGGTACTATGGCTACACCTTC. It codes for CASSHRTGYYGYTF. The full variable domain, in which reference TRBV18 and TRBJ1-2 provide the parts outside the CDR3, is NAGVMQNPRHLVRRRGQEARLRCSPMKGHSHVYWYRQLPEEGLKFMVYLQKENIIDESGMPKERFSAEFPKEGPSILRIQQVVRGDSAAYFCASSHRTGYYGYTFGSGTRLTVV.

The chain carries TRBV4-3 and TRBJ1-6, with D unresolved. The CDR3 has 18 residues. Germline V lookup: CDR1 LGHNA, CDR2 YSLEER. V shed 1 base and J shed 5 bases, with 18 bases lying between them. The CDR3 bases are TGCGCCAGCAGCCAAGGCCCCTCTGGAGGGCGCGATAATTCACCCCTCCACTTT. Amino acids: CASSQGPSGGRDNSPLHF.

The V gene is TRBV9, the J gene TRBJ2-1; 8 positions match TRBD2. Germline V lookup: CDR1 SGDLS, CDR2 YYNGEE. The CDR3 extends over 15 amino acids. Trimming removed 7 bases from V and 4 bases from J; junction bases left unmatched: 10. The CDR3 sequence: CASGPPGGGYNEQFF. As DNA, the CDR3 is TGTGCCAGCGGTCCCCCGGGGGGGGGTTACAATGAGCAGTTCTTC. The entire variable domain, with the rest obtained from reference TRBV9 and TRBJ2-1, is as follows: DSGVTQTPKHLITATGQRVTLRCSPRSGDLSVYWYQQSLDQGLQFLIQYYNGEERAKGNILERFSAQQFPDLHSELNLSSLELGDSALYFCASGPPGGGYNEQFFGPGTRLTVL.

CDR3 in DNA: TGTGCCAGCAGCTTAAGGGCGGGGCCCACAGATACGCAGTATTTT. Translation: CASSLRAGPTDTQYF. The V call is TRBV7-2, the J call TRBJ2-3; TRBD2 might be the D (6 bases). This CDR3 is 15 amino acids long. Trimming took off 2 bases at V and 2 bases at J, with 11 bases between the two ends. Germline loops: CDR1 SGHTA, CDR2 FQGNSA.

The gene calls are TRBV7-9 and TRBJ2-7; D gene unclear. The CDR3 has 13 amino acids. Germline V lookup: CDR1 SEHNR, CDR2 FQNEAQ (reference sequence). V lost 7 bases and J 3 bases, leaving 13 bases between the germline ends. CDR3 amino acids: CASIPPGFYEQYF. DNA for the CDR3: TGTGCCAGCATCCCGCCCGGGTTCTACGAGCAGTACTTC.

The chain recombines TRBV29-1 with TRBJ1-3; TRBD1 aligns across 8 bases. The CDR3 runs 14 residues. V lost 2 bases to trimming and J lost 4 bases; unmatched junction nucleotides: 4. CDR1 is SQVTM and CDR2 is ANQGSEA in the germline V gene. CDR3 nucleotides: TGCAGCGTTGAAACGGACAGGGCCGGAAACACCATATATTTT. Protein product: CSVETDRAGNTIYF.

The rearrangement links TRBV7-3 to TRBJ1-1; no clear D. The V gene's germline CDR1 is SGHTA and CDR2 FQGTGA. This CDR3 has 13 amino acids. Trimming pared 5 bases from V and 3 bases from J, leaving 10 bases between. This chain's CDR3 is CASSPSRDTEAFF. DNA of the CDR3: TGTGCCAGCAGCCCCTCGAGGGACACTGAAGCTTTCTTT.

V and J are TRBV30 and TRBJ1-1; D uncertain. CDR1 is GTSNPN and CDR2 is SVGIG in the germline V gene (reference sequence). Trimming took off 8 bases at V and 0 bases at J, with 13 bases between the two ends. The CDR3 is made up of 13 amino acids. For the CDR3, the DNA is TGTGCCCAAAACAGAGATATGAACACTGAAGCTTTCTTT. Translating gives CAQNRDMNTEAFF.

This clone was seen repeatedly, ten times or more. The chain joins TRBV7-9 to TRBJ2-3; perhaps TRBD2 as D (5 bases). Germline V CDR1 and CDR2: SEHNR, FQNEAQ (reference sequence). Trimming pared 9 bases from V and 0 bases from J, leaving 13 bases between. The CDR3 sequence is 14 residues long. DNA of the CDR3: TGTGCCAGGGCCTCGGAGCGGAGCACAGATACGCAGTATTTT. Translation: CARASERSTDTQYF.

CDR3 DNA sequence: TGTGCCTGGAGTGTTCGGGGGGGCTACAATGAGCAGTTCTTC. This encodes CAWSVRGGYNEQFF. This chain joins TRBV30 and TRBJ2-1, with 8 bases that match TRBD2. Germline V gene data show CDR1 as GTSNPN and CDR2 as SVGIG (reference sequence). The CDR3 covers 14 residues. J gave up 3 bases and V 0 bases, and 1 base lay outside the gene matches.

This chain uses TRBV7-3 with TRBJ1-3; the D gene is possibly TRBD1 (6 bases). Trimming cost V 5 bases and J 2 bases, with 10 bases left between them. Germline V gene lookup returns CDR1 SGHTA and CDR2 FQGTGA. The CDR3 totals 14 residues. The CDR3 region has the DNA TGTGCCAGCAGCGTACAGGGAACTGGAAACACCATATATTTT. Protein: CASSVQGTGNTIYF.

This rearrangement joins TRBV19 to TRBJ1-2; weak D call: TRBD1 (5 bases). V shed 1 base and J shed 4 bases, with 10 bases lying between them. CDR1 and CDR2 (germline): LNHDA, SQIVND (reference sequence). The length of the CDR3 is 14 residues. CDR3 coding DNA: TGTGCCAGTAGTATAGGTAGGGGTCCCTATGGCTACACCTTC. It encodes CASSIGRGPYGYTF. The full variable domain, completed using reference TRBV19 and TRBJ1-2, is DGGITQSPKYLFRKEGQNVTLSCEQNLNHDAMYWYRQDPGQGLRLIYYSQIVNDFQKGDIAEGYSVSREKKESFPLTVTSAQKNPTAFYLCASSIGRGPYGYTFGSGTRLTVV.

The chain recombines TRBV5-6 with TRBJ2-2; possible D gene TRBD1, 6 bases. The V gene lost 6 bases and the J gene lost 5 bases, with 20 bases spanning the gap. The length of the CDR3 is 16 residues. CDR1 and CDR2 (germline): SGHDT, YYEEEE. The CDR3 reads CASTTDRLGLTGELFF. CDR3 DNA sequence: TGTGCCAGCACCACCGACAGGCTGGGTTTGACCGGGGAGCTGTTTTTT.

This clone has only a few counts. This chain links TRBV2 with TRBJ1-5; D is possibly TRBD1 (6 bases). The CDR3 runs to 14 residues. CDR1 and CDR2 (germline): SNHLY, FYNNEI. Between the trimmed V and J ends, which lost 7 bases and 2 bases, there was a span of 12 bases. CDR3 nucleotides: TGTGCCAGCACCCAGGGGTCCGGCAATCAGCCCCAGCATTTT. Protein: CASTQGSGNQPQHF.

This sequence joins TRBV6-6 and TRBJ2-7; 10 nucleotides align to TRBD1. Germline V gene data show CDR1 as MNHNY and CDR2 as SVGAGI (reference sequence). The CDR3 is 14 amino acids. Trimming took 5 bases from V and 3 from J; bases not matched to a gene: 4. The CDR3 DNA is TGTGCCAGCAGTACGGGACAGGGGATCTACGAGCAGTACTTC. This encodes CASSTGQGIYEQYF.

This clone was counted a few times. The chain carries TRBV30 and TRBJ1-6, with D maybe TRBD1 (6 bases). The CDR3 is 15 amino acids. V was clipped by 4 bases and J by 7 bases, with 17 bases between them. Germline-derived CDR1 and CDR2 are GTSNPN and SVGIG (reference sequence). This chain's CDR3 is CAWTNRVWENSPLHF. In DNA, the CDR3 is TGTGCCTGGACTAACAGGGTTTGGGAAAATTCACCCCTCCACTTT.

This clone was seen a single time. The CDR3 region has the DNA TGTGCCAGTAGCGACAGGGGGCGAAATGAAAAACTGTTTTTT. Translation: CASSDRGRNEKLFF. The rearrangement links TRBV19 to TRBJ1-4; the match to TRBD1 covers 10 bases. Germline assignment: CDR1 LNHDA and CDR2 SQIVND (reference sequence). CDR3 length: 14 amino acids. The V gene end was trimmed by 6 bases and the J gene end by 5 bases; junction bases not matched to a gene: 3. Supplemented by reference TRBV19 and TRBJ1-4, the full variable domain reads DGGITQSPKYLFRKEGQNVTLSCEQNLNHDAMYWYRQDPGQGLRLIYYSQIVNDFQKGDIAEGYSVSREKKESFPLTVTSAQKNPTAFYLCASSDRGRNEKLFFGSGTQLSVL.

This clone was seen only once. The CDR3: CASSYRQGKNSPLHF. Written as DNA, the CDR3 is TGTGCCAGCAGCTACAGACAGGGGAAGAATTCACCCCTCCACTTT. The genes are TRBV13 and TRBJ1-6; 8 nucleotides agree with TRBD1. The CDR3 loop spans 15 amino acids. Looked up from germline, CDR1 is PRHDT and CDR2 is FYEKMQ (reference sequence). With V trimmed by 4 bases and J by 7 bases, 6 bases remained unmatched.

CDR3 region: CASSLDPANEKLFF. The CDR3 nucleotides are TGTGCCAGCAGCTTAGACCCAGCTAATGAAAAACTGTTTTTT. The V and J genes are TRBV7-2 and TRBJ1-4; D is unclear. Trimming took off 1 base at V and 3 bases at J, with 6 bases between the two ends. The CDR3 contains 14 residues. Per the germline V gene, CDR1 is SGHTA and CDR2 is FQGNSA. Together with reference TRBV7-2 and TRBJ1-4, the CDR3 gives the full variable domain: GAGVSQSPSNKVTEKGKDVELRCDPISGHTALYWYRQSLGQGLEFLIYFQGNSAPDKSGLPSDRFSAERTGGSVSTLTIQRTQQEDSAVYLCASSLDPANEKLFFGSGTQLSVL.

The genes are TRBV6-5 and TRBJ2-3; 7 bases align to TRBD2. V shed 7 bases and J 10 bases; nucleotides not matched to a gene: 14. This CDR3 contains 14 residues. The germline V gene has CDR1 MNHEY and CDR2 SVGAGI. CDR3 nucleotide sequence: TGTGCCAGCATCTTGGAGGTCGCGGGGGACTCGCAGTATTTT. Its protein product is CASILEVAGDSQYF.

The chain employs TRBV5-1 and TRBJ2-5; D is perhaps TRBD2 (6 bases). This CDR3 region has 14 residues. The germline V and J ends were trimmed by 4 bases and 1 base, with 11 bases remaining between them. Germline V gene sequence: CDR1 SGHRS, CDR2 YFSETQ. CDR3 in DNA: TGCGCCAGCAGCCCGGGGACTGCCCAAGAGACCCAGTACTTC. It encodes CASSPGTAQETQYF.

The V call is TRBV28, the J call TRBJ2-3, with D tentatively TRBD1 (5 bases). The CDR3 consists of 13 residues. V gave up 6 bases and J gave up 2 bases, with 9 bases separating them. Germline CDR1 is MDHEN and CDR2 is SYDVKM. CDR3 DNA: TGTGCCAGCAGCTCGACAGACACAGATACGCAGTATTTT. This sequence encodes CASSSTDTDTQYF.

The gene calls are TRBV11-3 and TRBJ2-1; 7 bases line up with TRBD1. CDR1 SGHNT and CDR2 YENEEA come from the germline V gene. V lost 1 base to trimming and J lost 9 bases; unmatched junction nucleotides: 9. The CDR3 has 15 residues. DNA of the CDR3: TGTGCCAGCAGCTTAGGGACAGGTCCCACTACTGAGCAGTTCTTC. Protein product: CASSLGTGPTTEQFF.